The TCR beta chain described here comes from a study of blood T cell repertoires in COVID-19. Study-wide background: Material from acute and convalescent COVID-19 was sourced from the United States, Italy and Spain. PBMCs, B-cell-depleted T cells, or T cells were the source of the cDNA or gDNA that made up the material.

This clone was recorded once. Authors' data handling: Cell counts per sample came from amplifying reference gene primers. TCRdb keeps only in-frame clones here, not all; method: immunoSEQ multiplex PCR. V, J and clone size are those of that table, while D and trimming were read from the DNA. The sample carries over 60,000 clones, 82% recorded once. This CDR3 has 13 residues. Germline assignment: CDR1 ENHRY and CDR2 SYGVKD. The trim removed 4 bases at V and 2 bases at J, leaving 2 bases unmatched. The sample taken for sequencing was peripheral blood. The chain carries TRBV10-3 and TRBJ2-7, with 7 bases identical to TRBD1. This receptor was taken from a human donor in a cohort sampled during active COVID-19. In nucleotides, the CDR3 is TGTGCCATCAGTGGGCAGGGGGCCTACGAGCAGTACTTC. It yields the protein CAISGQGAYEQYF.